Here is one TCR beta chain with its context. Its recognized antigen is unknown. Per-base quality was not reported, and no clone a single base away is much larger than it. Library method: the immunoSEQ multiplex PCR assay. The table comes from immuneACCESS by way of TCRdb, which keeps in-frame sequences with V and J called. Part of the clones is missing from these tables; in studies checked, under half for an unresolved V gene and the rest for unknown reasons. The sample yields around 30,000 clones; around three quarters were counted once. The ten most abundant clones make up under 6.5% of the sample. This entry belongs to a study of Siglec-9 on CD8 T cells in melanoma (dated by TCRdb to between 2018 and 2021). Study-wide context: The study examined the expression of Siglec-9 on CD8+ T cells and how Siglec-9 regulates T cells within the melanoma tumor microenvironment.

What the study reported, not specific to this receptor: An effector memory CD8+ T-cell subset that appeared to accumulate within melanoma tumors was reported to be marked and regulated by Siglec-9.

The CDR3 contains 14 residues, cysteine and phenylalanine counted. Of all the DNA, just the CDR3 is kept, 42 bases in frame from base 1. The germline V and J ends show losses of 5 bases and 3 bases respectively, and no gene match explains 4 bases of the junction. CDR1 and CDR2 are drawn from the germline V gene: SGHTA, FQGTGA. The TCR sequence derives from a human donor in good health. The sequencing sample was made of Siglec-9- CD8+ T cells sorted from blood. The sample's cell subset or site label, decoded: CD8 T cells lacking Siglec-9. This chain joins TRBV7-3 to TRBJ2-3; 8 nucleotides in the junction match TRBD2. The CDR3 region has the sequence CASSPSGGTDTQYF. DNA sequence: TGTGCCAGCAGCCCCAGCGGGGGAACAGATACGCAGTATTTT. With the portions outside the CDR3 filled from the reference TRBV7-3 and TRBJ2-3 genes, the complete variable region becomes GAGVSQTPSNKVTEKGKYVELRCDPISGHTALYWYRQSLGQGPEFLIYFQGTGAADDSGLPNDRFFAVRPEGSVSTLKIQRTERGDSAVYLCASSPSGGTDTQYFGPGTRLTVL.